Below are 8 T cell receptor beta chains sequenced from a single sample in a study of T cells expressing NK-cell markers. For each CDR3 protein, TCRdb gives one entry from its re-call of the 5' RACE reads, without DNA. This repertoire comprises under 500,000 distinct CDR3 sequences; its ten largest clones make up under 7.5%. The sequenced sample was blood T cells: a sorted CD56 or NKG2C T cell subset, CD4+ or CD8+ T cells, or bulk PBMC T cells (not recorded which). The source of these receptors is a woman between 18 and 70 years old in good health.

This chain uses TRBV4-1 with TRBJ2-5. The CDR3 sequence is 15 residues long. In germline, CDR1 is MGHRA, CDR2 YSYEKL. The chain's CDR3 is CASSQAAGRLGTQYF.

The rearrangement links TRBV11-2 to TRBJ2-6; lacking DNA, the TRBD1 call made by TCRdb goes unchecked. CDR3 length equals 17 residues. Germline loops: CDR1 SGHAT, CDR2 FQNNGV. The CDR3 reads CASSYDRVSSGANVLTF.

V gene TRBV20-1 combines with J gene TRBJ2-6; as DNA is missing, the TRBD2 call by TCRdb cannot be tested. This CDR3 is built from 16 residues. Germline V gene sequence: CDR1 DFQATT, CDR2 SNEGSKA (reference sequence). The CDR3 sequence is CSADRLLTSGAGILTF.

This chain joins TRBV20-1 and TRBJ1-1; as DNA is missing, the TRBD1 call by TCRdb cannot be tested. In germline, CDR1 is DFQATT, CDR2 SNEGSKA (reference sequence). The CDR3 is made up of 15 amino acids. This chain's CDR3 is CSAPNPLTGDTEAFF.

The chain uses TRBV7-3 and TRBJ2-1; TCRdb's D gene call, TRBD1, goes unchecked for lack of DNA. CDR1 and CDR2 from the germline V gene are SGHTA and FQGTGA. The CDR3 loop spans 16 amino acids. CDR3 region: CASSLQTGSPYNEQFF.

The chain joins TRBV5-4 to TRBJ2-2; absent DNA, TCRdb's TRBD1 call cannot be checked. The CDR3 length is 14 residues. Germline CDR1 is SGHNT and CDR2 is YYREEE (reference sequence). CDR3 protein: CASSPPGGRGELFF. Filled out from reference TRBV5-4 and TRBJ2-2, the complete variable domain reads ETGVTQSPTHLIKTRGQQVTLRCSSQSGHNTVSWYQQALGQGPQFIFQYYREEENGRGNFPPRFSGLQFPNYSSELNVNALELDDSALYLCASSPPGGRGELFFGEGSRLTVL.

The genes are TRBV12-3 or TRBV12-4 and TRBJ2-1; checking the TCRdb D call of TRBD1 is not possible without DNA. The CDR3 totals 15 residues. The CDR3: CASSPRQGGVNEQFF.

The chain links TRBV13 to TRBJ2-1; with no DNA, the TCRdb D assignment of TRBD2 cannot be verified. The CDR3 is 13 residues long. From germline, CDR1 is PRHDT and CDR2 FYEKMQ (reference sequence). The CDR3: CATRVAGEIIPFF. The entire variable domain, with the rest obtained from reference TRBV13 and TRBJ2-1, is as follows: AAGVIQSPRHLIKEKRETATLKCYPIPRHDTVYWYQQGPGQDPQFLISFYEKMQSDKGSIPDRFSAQQFSDYHSELNMSSLELGDSALYFCATRVAGEIIPFFGPGTRLTVL.